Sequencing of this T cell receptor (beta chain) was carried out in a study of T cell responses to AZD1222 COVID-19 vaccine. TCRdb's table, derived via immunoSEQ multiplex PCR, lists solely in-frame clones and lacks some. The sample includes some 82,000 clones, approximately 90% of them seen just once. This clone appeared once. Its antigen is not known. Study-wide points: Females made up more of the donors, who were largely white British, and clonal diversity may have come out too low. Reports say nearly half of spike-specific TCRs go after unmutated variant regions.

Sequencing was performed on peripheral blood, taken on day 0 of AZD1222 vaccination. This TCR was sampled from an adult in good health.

The CDR3, as DNA: TGCAGCGTTGAAAGGAATAGGGCGAACTATGGCTACACCTTC. This sequence encodes CSVERNRANYGYTF. The J gene is TRBJ1-2, the V gene TRBV29-1; unclear D gene. Trimming pared 2 bases from V and 2 bases from J, leaving 12 bases between. In germline, CDR1 is SQVTM, CDR2 ANQGSEA. The CDR3 contains 14 residues.